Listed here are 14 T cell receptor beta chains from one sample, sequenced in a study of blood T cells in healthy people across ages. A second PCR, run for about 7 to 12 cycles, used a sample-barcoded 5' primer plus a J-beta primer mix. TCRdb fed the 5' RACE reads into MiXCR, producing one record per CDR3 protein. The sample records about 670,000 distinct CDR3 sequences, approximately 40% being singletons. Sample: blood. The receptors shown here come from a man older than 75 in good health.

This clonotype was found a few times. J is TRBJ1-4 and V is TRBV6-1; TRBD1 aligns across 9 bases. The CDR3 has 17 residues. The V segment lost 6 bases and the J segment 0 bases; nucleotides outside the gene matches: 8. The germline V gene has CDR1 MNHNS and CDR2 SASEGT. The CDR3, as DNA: TGTGCCAGCAGCTCTGACAGGGGGGGCCCAACTAATGAAAAACTGTTTTTT. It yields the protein CASSSDRGGPTNEKLFF.

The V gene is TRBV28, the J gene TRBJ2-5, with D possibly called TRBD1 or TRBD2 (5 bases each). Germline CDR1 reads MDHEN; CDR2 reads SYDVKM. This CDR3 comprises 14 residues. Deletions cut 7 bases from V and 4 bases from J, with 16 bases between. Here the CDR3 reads CASMTGTGSETQYF. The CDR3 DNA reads TGTGCCAGCATGACCGGGACGGGGTCAGAGACCCAGTACTTC.

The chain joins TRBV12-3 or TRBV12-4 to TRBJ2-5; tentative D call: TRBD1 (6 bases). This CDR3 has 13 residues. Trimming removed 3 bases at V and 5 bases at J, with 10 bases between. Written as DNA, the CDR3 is TGTGCCAGCAGTTTTAGGGGGAAGGAGACCCAGTACTTC. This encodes CASSFRGKETQYF.

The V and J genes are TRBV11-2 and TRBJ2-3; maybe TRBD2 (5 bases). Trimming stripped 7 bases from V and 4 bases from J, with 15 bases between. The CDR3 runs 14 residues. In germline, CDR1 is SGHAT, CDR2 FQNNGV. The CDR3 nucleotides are TGTGCCAGCACCCGGGCCATTAGCGCAGATACGCAGTATTTT. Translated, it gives CASTRAISADTQYF.

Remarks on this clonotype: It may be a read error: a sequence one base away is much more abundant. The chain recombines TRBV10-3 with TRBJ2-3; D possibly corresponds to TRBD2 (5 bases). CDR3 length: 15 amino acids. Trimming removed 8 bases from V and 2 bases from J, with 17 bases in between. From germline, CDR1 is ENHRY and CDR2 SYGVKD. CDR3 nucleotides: TGTGCCATCCGGTCTAGCCGACTTTACACAGATACGCAGTATTTT. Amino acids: CAIRSSRLYTDTQYF.

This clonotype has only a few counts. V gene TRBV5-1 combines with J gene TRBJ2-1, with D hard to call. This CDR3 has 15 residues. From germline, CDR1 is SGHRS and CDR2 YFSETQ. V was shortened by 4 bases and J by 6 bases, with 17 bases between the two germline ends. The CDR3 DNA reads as TGCGCCAGCAGCGTCGACCGGGTCCTGGCCAATGAGCAGTTCTTC. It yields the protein CASSVDRVLANEQFF.

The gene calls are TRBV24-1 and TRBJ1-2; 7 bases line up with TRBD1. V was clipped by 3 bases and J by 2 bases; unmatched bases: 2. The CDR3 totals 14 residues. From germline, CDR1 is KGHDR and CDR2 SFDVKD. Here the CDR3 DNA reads TGTGCCACCAGTGATGGGGGACAGAACTATGGCTACACCTTC. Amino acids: CATSDGGQNYGYTF.

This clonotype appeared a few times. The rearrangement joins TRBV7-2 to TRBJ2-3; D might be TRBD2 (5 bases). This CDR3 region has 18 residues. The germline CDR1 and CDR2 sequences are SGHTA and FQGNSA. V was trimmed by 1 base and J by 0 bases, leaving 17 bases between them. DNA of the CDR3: TGTGCCAGCAGCTTAGTAGGAGGTCCGGGCGGAAGCACAGATACGCAGTATTTT. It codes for CASSLVGGPGGSTDTQYF.

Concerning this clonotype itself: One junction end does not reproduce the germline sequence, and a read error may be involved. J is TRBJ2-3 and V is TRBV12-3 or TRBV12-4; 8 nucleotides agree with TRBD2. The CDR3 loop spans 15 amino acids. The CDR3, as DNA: TGTGCCAGCAGCTTAGGACGAGCGGGAGCAGATACGCAGTATTTT. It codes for CASSLGRAGADTQYF.

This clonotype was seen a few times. In DNA form, the CDR3 reads TGTGCCAGCAGGGTCAGGGAGACCCAGTACTTC. Its protein product is CASRVRETQYF. The chain has TRBV28 and TRBJ2-5, with no clear D. Trimming left V 6 bases short and J 5 bases short, with 7 bases between. The CDR3 extends over 11 amino acids. From germline, CDR1 is MDHEN and CDR2 SYDVKM.

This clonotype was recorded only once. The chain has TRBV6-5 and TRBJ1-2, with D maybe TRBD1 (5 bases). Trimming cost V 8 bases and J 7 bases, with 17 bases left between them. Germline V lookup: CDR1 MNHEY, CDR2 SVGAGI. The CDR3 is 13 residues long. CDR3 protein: CASAPEQAGGYTF. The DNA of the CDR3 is TGTGCCAGCGCACCCGAACAGGCGGGTGGCTACACCTTC.

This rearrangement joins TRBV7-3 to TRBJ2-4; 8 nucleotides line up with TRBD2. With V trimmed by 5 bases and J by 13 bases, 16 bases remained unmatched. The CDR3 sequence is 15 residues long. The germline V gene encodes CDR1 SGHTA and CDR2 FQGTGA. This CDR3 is CASSPIAGSLGEQYF. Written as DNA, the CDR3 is TGTGCCAGCAGCCCGATAGCGGGGTCTCTGGGAGAGCAGTACTTC.

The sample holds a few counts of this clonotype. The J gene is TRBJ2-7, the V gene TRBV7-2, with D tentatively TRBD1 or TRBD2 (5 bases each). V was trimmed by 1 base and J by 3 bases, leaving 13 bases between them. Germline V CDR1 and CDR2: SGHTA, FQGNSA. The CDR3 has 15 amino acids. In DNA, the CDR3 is TGTGCCAGCAGCTTAGATGCAGGGACCTACTACGAGCAGTACTTC. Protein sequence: CASSLDAGTYYEQYF.

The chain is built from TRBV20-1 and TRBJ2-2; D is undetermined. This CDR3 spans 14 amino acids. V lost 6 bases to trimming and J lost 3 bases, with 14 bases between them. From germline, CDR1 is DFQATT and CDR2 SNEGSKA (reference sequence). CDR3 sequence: CSAMFEPDTGELFF. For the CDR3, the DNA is TGCAGTGCCATGTTCGAGCCGGACACCGGGGAGCTGTTTTTT.